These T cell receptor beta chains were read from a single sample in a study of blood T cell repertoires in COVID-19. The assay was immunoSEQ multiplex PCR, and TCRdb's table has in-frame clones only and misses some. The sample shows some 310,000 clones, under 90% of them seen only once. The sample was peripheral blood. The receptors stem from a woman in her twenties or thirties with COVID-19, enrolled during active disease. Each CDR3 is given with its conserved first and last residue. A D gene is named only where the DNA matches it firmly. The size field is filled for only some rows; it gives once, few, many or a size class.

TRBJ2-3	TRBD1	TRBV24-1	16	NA	TGTGCCACCAGTGACCCCAGGCAGGGGGCAGGAGATACGCAGTATTTT	CATSDPRQGAGDTQYF
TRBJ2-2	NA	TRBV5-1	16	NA	TGCGCCAGCAGCCTCTACTCGACATCGAACACCGGGGAGCTGTTTTTT	CASSLYSTSNTGELFF
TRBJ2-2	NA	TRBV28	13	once	TGTGCCAGCAGGATGGAGCCCACCGGGGAGCTGTTTTTT	CASRMEPTGELFF
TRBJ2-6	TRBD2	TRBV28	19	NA	TGTGCCAGCACCCCGTCCGGGGCGGGAGGGCTATCTGGGGCCAACGTCCTGACTTTC	CASTPSGAGGLSGANVLTF
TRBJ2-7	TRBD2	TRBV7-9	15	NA	TGTGCCAGCAGCTTAGAGGCGGGAGGATCCTACGAGCAGTACTTC	CASSLEAGGSYEQYF
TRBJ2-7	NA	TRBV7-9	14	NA	TGTGCCAGCAGCTTTTCGTCCGTCGGGTACGAGCAGTACTTC	CASSFSSVGYEQYF
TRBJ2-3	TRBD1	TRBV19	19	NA	TGTGCCAGTAGTATAGATGGCCCGCGGTACAGGGGGCGCCCAGATACGCAGTATTTT	CASSIDGPRYRGRPDTQYF
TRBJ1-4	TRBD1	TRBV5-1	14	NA	TGCGCCAGCAGCCAGACAGGGACTAATGAAAAACTGTTTTTT	CASSQTGTNEKLFF
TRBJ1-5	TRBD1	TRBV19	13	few	TGTGCCAGTAGGGACAGGGTAGATCAGCCCCAGCATTTT	CASRDRVDQPQHF
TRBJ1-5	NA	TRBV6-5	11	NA	TGTGCCAGCAGTTATTACTTTCCCCAGCATTTT	CASSYYFPQHF
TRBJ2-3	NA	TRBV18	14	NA	TGTGCCAGCTCACCACCCGTCAGCACAGATACGCAGTATTTT	CASSPPVSTDTQYF
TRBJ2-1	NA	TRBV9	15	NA	TGTGCCAGCAGCGTTTGGGTAGCTTCGGGAAATGAGCAGTTCTTC	CASSVWVASGNEQFF
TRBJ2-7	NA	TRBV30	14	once	TGTGCCCTAGGTCGGGGAGTGGTACCCTACGAGCAGTACTTC	CALGRGVVPYEQYF
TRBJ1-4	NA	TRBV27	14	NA	TGTGCCAGCAGTTTCGGTACAACTAATGAAAAACTGTTTTTT	CASSFGTTNEKLFF
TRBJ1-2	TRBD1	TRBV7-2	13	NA	TGTGCCAGCAGCTCAGACAGGGCCTATGGCTACACCTTC	CASSSDRAYGYTF
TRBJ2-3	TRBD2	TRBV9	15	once	TGTGCCAGCAGCGGGAGCGGGGAATACACAGATACGCAGTATTTT	CASSGSGEYTDTQYF
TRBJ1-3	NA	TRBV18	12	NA	TGTGCCAGCTCGAAAGCTCCGGACACCATATATTTT	CASSKAPDTIYF
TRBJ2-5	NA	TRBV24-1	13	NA	TGTGCCACCAGACAGGGTCCCCAAGAGACCCAGTACTTC	CATRQGPQETQYF
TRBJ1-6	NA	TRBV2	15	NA	TGTGCCAGCAGTGAAGCATCCGGGGACAATCCACCCCTCCACTTT	CASSEASGDNPPLHF
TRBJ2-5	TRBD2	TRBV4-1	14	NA	TGCGCCAGCAGCCAAGGGACTAGGGGAGAGACCCAGTACTTC	CASSQGTRGETQYF
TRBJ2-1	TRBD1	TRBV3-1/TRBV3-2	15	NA	TGTGCCAGCAGCCTAAGGACAGGTAACTACAATGAGCAGTTCTTC	CASSLRTGNYNEQFF
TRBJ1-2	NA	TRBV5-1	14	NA	TGCGCCAGCAGCTTGTATGGGGAGGGCTATGGCTACACCTTC	CASSLYGEGYGYTF
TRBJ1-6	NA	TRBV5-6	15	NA	TGTGCCAGCAGCTTGGCCGGGTTACCTAATTCACCCCTCCACTTT	CASSLAGLPNSPLHF
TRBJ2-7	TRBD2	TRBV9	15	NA	TGTGCCAGCAGCGTAGCAGCGGGAGGTCCGTACGAGCAGTACTTC	CASSVAAGGPYEQYF
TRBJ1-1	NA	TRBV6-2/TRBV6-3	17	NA	TGTGCCAGCAGTTGGCCCTGGACAGTGACTATGAACACTGAAGCTTTCTTT	CASSWPWTVTMNTEAFF
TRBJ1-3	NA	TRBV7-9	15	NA	TGTGCCAGCAGCGCCCTCGGCGGGGGTGGAAACACCATATATTTT	CASSALGGGGNTIYF
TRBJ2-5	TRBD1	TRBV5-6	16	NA	TGTGCCAGCAGCTTGTTTCGGCAGGGGGCCAAAGAGACCCAGTACTTC	CASSLFRQGAKETQYF
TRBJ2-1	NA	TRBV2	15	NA	TGTGCCAGCAAGGAAGCTTTAAACTCCTACAATGAGCAGTTCTTC	CASKEALNSYNEQFF